The entry that follows covers one TCR beta chain sequence. This clone was detected once. What this receptor recognizes is not known. No much larger clone exists at a distance of one base, and base qualities are not known. The immunoSEQ assay was used to generate TCR beta chain sequences from genomic DNA. In the paper's pipeline: Any CDR3 sequence that did not begin with the conserved framework cysteine at position 104 was removed by hand. To get clonality, the normalized Shannon's Diversity Index was subtracted from one, giving values from 0 (maximal diversity) to 1 (oligoclonal). To check whether a given CDR3 had different frequencies in two samples, for example brain versus blood, chi-squared comparison-of-proportions tests were used. Public clonotypes were found through immuneACCESS searches, while the VDJdb browser was used to judge similarity to known antiviral clonotypes. TCRdb retrieved this table from immuneACCESS and kept in-frame rearrangements only. Not all clones are present; in checked studies, unresolved V genes account for under half, and no reason is known for the remainder. The V and J calls and clone size come from that table; D and trimming were worked out from the DNA. This sample has 300,000 to 400,000 clones in its table, and over 90% of those were observed once. The ten largest clones represent under 7% of the sample.

Spanning cysteine to phenylalanine, the CDR3 consists of 15 amino acids. Left in the record is the CDR3 DNA by itself, 45 bases read in frame from the first base. Per the germline V gene, MGHDK is the CDR1 and SYGVNS is the CDR2. Deletion took 6 bases off V and 0 bases off J, with a span of 15 bases between the germline ends. In light of the paper, this sample's time point label describes: blood from clinic visit 5 months post-surgery; TSC patient then seizure free. The surgery cases that showed the highest brain T cell transcript signatures were chosen for TCR beta chain sequencing of brain tissue, and of blood when it was available. Patients had been treated with at least one anti-epileptic drug before surgery. The TCR-sequenced patients were children whose drug-resistant epilepsy was caused by tuberous sclerosis complex, focal cortical dysplasia, Rasmussen encephalitis or hemimegalencephaly. The Monarch genomic DNA purification kit was used to extract bulk genomic DNA from unsorted brain tissue and from whole blood.

This sample was included in a study of brain T cells in children with intractable seizures (dated by TCRdb to the early 2020s). Notes on the research overall: Resected brain tissue from 45 to 60 pediatric epilepsy surgery cases was first screened for immune gene transcripts using a NanoString immunology panel. Eight of the 12 selected surgery cases also had pre-surgery blood sequenced, which left four cases with brain tissue only.

Results and caveats for the whole study, not just this receptor: Viral specificity was inferred only from CDR3 sequence similarity, and patients' HCMV serostatus was unknown. Because sequencing depth was different between pre-surgery and post-surgery blood, clones absent from the pre-surgery sample may reflect undersampling.

The source material was peripheral blood, sampled around 5 months after surgery. This receptor was taken from a boy less than two years old with tuberous sclerosis and intractable seizures. The rearrangement joined TRBV25-1 to TRBJ2-7; the best D guess is TRBD2, with 5 bases matching. The CDR3 amino acid sequence is: CASREATTSSYEQYF. The DNA sequence is given as TGTGCCAGCAGGGAGGCTACGACTTCCTCCTACGAGCAGTACTTC.